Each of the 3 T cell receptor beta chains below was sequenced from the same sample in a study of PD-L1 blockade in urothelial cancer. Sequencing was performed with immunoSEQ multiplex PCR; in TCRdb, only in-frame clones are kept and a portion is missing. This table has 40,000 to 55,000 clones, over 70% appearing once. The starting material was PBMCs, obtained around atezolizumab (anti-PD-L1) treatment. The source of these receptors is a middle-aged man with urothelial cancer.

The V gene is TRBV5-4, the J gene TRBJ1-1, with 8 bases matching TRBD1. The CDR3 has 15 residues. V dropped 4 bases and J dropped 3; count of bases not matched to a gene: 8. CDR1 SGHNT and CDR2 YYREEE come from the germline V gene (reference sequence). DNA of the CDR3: TGTGCCAGCAGCGCGGACAGGGTAGGGGACACTGAAGCTTTCTTT. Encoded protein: CASSADRVGDTEAFF.

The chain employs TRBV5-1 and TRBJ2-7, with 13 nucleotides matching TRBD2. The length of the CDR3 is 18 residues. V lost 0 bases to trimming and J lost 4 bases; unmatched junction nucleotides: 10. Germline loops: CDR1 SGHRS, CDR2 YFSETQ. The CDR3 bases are TGCGCCAGCAGCTTGGGACTAGCGGGAGGAGGCCAAAAGTACGAGCAGTACTTC. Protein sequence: CASSLGLAGGGQKYEQYF.

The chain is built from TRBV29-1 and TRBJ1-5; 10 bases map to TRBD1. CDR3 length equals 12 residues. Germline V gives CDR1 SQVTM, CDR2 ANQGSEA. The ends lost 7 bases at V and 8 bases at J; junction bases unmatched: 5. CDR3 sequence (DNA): TGCAGCGCCTCGACAGGGGGCGAGCCCCAGCATTTT. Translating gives CSASTGGEPQHF.